This T cell receptor (beta chain) was sequenced during a study of response to subunit inactivated influenza vaccine. TCRdb reanalysed the RT-PCR reads using MiXCR and keeps one entry per CDR3 protein. The data contain approximately 170,000 distinct CDR3 sequences, about 12% of them seen just once; the ten biggest clones take up over 25%. The sample holds a few counts of this clonotype. The same data also contributed to another study, on T cells expressing NK-cell markers. That work adds: Template switching by 5'RACE with UMIs generated the TCR beta cDNA. Sorted CD3+CD56-NKG2C+, CD3+CD56+NKG2C- and CD3+CD56+NKG2C+ T cells were the source of the TCR beta repertoires. Sorting in several experiments was restricted by an anti-gamma-delta TCR antibody to alpha-beta TCR T cells. Dominant NKG2C+ clonotype frequencies of roughly 1.0-7.5% of CD8+ T cells were measured in 5 or 6 donors. For four donors, these clonotypes were likewise the leading ones in the CD3+CD56-NKG2C+ fraction.

This TCR came from a middle-aged man who received an inactivated influenza vaccine. The sequenced sample was CD8+ T cells sorted from PBMCs, obtained 11 to 12 days after vaccination.

The CDR3 bases are TGTGCCAGCAGTTTATACAGTCCCAATGAGCAGTTCTTC. Protein product: CASSLYSPNEQFF. The V gene is TRBV27, the J gene TRBJ2-1; D is ambiguous. Germline V gene sequence: CDR1 MNHEY, CDR2 SMNVEV (reference sequence). Trimming removed 1 base at V and 6 bases at J, with 7 bases between. This CDR3 comprises 13 residues.